This is a list of T cell receptor beta chains from one sample in a study of PD-1 blockade in classical Hodgkin lymphoma. Sequencing was performed with immunoSEQ multiplex PCR; in TCRdb, only in-frame clones are kept and a portion is missing. The data show about 66,000 clones, with about two thirds seen just once and 7.5% to 10% held by the top ten. Source: peripheral blood mononuclear cells (PBMCs), taken before the second cycle of nivolumab. These receptors all stem from a human donor with classical Hodgkin lymphoma. CDR3s include the opening cysteine and the closing phenylalanine or tryptophan. A D gene is named only where the DNA matches it firmly. Size is omitted from some rows. Given values are once, few, many or a class for expanded clones.

few,NA,TRBJ1-2,TRBV27,TGTGCCAGCAGGGAAGGGGCCGGCTACACCTTC,CASREGAGYTF
NA,NA,TRBJ1-6,TRBV6-5,TGTGCCAGCAGTTTCGACAGCTCTAATTCACCCCTCCACTTT,CASSFDSSNSPLHF
NA,NA,TRBJ1-2,TRBV6-4,TGTGCCAGCAGTGACCAGGGATCTGGTGGCTACACCTTC,CASSDQGSGGYTF
NA,NA,TRBJ2-7,TRBV13,TGTGCCAGCAGCTTAGGGGGAGGGGGCGGCGAGCAGTACTTC,CASSLGGGGGEQYF
NA,NA,TRBJ1-1,TRBV19,TGTGCCAGTAGTATACAGGGGAGGAGGACTGAAGCTTTCTTT,CASSIQGRRTEAFF
NA,TRBD1,TRBJ2-7,TRBV5-1,TGCGCCAGCAGCCAATTCCCCGGGACAGGAGGGCCCGAGCAGTACTTC,CASSQFPGTGGPEQYF
NA,TRBD2,TRBJ2-4,TRBV6-1,TGTGCCAGCAGTGAAGAGGGACTAGCGGGTACCCTTAGCAAAAACATTCAGTACTTC,CASSEEGLAGTLSKNIQYF
NA,TRBD2,TRBJ2-7,TRBV2,TGTGCCAGCAGTGTCGGAGCGGGAGATGCCTACGAGCAGTACTTC,CASSVGAGDAYEQYF
NA,TRBD1,TRBJ1-1,TRBV6-5,TGTGCCAGCAGGGTTAGGGGGCTTCACACTGAAGCTTTCTTT,CASRVRGLHTEAFF
NA,NA,TRBJ1-5,TRBV19,TGTGCCAGTAGTATAGAGGCAGGGAATCAGCCCCAGCATTTT,CASSIEAGNQPQHF
NA,TRBD1,TRBJ1-2,TRBV5-4,TGTGCCAGCAGCTTACAGGGGGCTGGGTATGGCTACACCTTC,CASSLQGAGYGYTF
NA,NA,TRBJ2-5,TRBV6-5,TGTGCCAGCAGTCCGGGACTTCAAGAGACCCAGTACTTC,CASSPGLQETQYF
NA,NA,TRBJ2-1,TRBV14,TGTGCCAGCAGCCAAGAGGACTGGCGCAATGAGCAGTTCTTC,CASSQEDWRNEQFF
NA,TRBD1,TRBJ1-1,TRBV2,TGTGCCAGCAGGCCGGGACAGAAAGCTTTCTTT,CASRPGQKAFF
NA,NA,TRBJ2-5,TRBV5-1,TGCGCCAGCAGCTTTATGGACTTAGAAGGAGAGACCCAGTACTTC,CASSFMDLEGETQYF
NA,TRBD2,TRBJ2-2,TRBV27,TGTGCCAGCAGAATGTCCCTCGACAGGCGGGGCCTAGCGGGCCCGAACACCGGGGAGCTGTTTTTT,CASRMSLDRRGLAGPNTGELFF
NA,NA,TRBJ1-2,TRBV18,TGTGCCAGCTCACCGGGGGGCGAAGACTATGGCTACACCTTC,CASSPGGEDYGYTF
NA,NA,TRBJ2-7,TRBV21-1,TGTGCCAGCAGCAAAGAGTCTTTCAAGGACTTC,CASSKESFKDF
NA,NA,TRBJ2-2,TRBV2,TGTGCCAGCGACCGACAGTCGAACACCGGGGAGCTGTTTTTT,CASDRQSNTGELFF
NA,TRBD1,TRBJ1-2,TRBV7-6,TGTGCCAGCAGCTTAGGGGACAGCTATGGCTACACCTTC,CASSLGDSYGYTF
NA,NA,TRBJ1-1,TRBV27,TGTGCCAGCAGTTTATCGGCCCGCCTCAACACTGAAGCTTTCTTT,CASSLSARLNTEAFF
NA,NA,TRBJ2-1,TRBV2,TGTGCCAGCAGTGAAGTGGAGCTCCCTGAGCAGTTCTTC,CASSEVELPEQFF
NA,TRBD1,TRBJ2-7,TRBV4-1,TGCGCCAGCAGCCAAGGCCCCTCGGGACAGGGAAAGGGCGAGCAGTACTTC,CASSQGPSGQGKGEQYF
NA,TRBD2,TRBJ2-3,TRBV30,TGTGCCTGGACTAGCGGGTTCTTGTCGGATACGCAGTATTTT,CAWTSGFLSDTQYF
once,TRBD1,TRBJ1-2,TRBV4-1,TGCGCCAGCAGCCAAGAATCTGGGGGACAGATCTATGGCTACACCTTC,CASSQESGGQIYGYTF
NA,NA,TRBJ2-7,TRBV6-1,TGTGCCAGCAGCTCGGAGGGGCTATACGAGCAGTACTTC,CASSSEGLYEQYF
NA,NA,TRBJ2-2,TRBV2,TGTGCCAGCAGTCCCTACAGGAACACCGGGGAGCTGTTTTTT,CASSPYRNTGELFF
NA,NA,TRBJ1-1,TRBV19,TGTGCCACCGACTCTACCTCACTTAACGGGAACACTGAAGCTTTCTTT,CATDSTSLNGNTEAFF
NA,NA,TRBJ2-3,TRBV9,TGTGCCAGCAGCGTAGGCGACGGACAACCCCCCGATACGCAGTATTTT,CASSVGDGQPPDTQYF
few,NA,TRBJ1-6,TRBV27,TGTGCCAGCAGTTTATCGGGGCCCGGGGGGCCCCTCCACTTT,CASSLSGPGGPLHF
NA,NA,TRBJ2-7,TRBV7-9,TGTGCCAGCGACGAGGGAACGGTGGACGAGCAGTACTTC,CASDEGTVDEQYF
NA,TRBD1,TRBJ1-2,TRBV6-5,TGTGCCAGCAGTTACGCGACAGGGGGCGAGTACTACACCTTC,CASSYATGGEYYTF
few,NA,TRBJ1-1,TRBV7-3,TGTGCCAGCAGCTTAACAGTGAACACTGAAGCTTTCTTT,CASSLTVNTEAFF
NA,NA,TRBJ1-1,TRBV9,TGTGCCAGCAGCGCGCAGGGGTTGAACACTGAAGCTTTCTTT,CASSAQGLNTEAFF
NA,NA,TRBJ2-7,TRBV2,TGTGCCAGCATTAAGTCCTACGAGCAGTACTTC,CASIKSYEQYF
NA,NA,TRBJ2-7,TRBV30,TGTGCCTGGAGTCCAGGCTACGAGCAGTACTTC,CAWSPGYEQYF
NA,NA,TRBJ2-2,TRBV19,TGTGCCAGTAGTATGGCGAGCACCGGGGAGCTGTTTTTT,CASSMASTGELFF
NA,TRBD1,TRBJ2-3,TRBV5-6,TGTGCCAGCAGCACGGACAGGGCAACAGATACGCAGTATTTT,CASSTDRATDTQYF
NA,TRBD1,TRBJ1-2,TRBV18,TGTGCCAGCTCACCCCCCATAGGACAGGGAAAGGAAATGGCCGGCTACACCTTC,CASSPPIGQGKEMAGYTF
once,NA,TRBJ2-7,TRBV5-4,TGTGCCAGCAGTTACCCCGGGAGCTCCTACGAGCAGTACTTC,CASSYPGSSYEQYF
NA,NA,TRBJ1-1,TRBV7-9,TGTGCCAGCAGCTTAGCGAACTGGGACACCTCGAACACTGAAGCTTTCTTT,CASSLANWDTSNTEAFF
NA,NA,TRBJ2-5,TRBV6-5,TGTGCCAGCAGTTATTCCCGGGGGGCGGGAGAGACCCAGTACTTC,CASSYSRGAGETQYF
NA,NA,TRBJ1-1,TRBV18,TGTGCCAGCTCACCACCGAACGGGAAAGTTACCGAAGCTTTCTTT,CASSPPNGKVTEAFF
NA,NA,TRBJ2-3,TRBV5-4,TGTGCCAGCAGCTACGGGACGGGAGTAGCAGATACGCAGTATTTT,CASSYGTGVADTQYF
NA,TRBD1,TRBJ2-7,TRBV28,TGTGCCAGCAGTCCTCCGGGACAGGTGCACTACGAGCAGTACTTC,CASSPPGQVHYEQYF
NA,NA,TRBJ1-3,TRBV9,TGTGCCAGCGGTCCCGGGATCTACTCTGGAAACACCATATATTTT,CASGPGIYSGNTIYF
NA,NA,TRBJ1-2,TRBV4-1,TGCGCCAGCAGCCAAGATGAGGGGCGAGCTAACTATGGCTACACCTTC,CASSQDEGRANYGYTF
NA,TRBD1,TRBJ2-7,TRBV13,TGTGCCAGCAGCCGACAGGGCATTTACGAGCAGTACTTC,CASSRQGIYEQYF
NA,NA,TRBJ2-1,TRBV10-2,TGCGCCAGCAGTGAGTTAGGTGGCTCTACGAGCTCCTACAATGAGCAGTTCTTC,CASSELGGSTSSYNEQFF
NA,TRBD1,TRBJ1-1,TRBV28,TGTGCCAGCGACGGGACAGACCAGGGGGGGGGACTTCTGAACACTGAAGCTTTCTTT,CASDGTDQGGGLLNTEAFF